This T cell receptor (beta chain) was sequenced for a study of control samples from healthy donors and cancer patients. Trimming stripped 4 bases from V and 5 bases from J, with 13 bases between. Looked up from germline, CDR1 is SGDLS and CDR2 is YYNGEE. This CDR3 region has 14 residues. Some clones are missing from TCRdb's copy, which holds only in-frame ones; the method was immunoSEQ multiplex PCR. In the table there are 100,000 to 150,000 clones, 80% to 95% of which are singletons. This sequence joins TRBV9 and TRBJ2-1; D gene ambiguous. The sequence was obtained from a man at least 80 years old with head and neck cancer. Sequences were obtained from PBMCs. The CDR3 sequence: CASSPGWANNEQFF. CDR3 nucleotide sequence: TGTGCCAGCAGCCCTGGGTGGGCCAACAATGAGCAGTTCTTC.